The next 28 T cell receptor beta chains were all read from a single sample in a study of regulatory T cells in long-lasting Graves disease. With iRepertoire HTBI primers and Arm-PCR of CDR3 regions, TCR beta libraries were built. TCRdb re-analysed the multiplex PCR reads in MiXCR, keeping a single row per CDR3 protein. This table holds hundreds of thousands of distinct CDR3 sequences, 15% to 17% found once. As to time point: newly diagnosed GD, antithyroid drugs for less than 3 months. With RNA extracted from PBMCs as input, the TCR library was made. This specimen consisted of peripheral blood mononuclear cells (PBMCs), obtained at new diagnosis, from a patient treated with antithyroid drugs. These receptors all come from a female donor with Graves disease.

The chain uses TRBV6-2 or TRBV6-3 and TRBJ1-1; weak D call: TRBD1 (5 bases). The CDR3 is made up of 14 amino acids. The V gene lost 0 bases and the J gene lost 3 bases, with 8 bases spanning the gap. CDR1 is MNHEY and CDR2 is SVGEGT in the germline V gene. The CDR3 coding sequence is TGTGCCAGCAGTTACTCGGCAGGGTACACTGAAGCTTTCTTT. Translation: CASSYSAGYTEAFF.

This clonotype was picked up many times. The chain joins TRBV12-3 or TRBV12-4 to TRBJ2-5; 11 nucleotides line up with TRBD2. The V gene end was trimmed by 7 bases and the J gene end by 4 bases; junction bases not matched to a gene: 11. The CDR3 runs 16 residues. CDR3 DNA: TGTGCCAGCACTCCCTTAGCGGGAGGGCCGGGAGAGACCCAGTACTTC. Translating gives CASTPLAGGPGETQYF.

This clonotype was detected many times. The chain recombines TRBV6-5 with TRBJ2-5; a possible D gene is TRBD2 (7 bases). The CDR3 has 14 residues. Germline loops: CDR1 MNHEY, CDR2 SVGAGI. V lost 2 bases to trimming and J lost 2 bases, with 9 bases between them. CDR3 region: CASSYRGGQETQYF. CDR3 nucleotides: TGTGCCAGCAGTTACAGGGGGGGGCAAGAGACCCAGTACTTC.

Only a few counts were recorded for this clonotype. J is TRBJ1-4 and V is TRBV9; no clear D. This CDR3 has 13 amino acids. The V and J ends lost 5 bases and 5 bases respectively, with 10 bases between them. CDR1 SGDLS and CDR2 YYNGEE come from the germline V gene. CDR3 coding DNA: TGTGCCAGCAGGTCCGCATCGAATGAAAAACTGTTTTTT. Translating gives CASRSASNEKLFF.

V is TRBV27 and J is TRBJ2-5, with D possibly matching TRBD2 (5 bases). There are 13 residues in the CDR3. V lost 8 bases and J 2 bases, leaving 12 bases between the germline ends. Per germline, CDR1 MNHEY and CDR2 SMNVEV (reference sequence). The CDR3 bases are TGTGCCAGCCAACGGGGTTCACAAGAGACCCAGTACTTC. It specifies CASQRGSQETQYF.

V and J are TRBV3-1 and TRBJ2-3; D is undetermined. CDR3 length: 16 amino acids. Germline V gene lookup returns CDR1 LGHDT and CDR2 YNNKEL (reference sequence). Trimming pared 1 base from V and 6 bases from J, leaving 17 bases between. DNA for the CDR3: TGTGCCAGCAGCCAAGGTGACTGGACCCCCACGGATACGCAGTATTTT. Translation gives CASSQGDWTPTDTQYF.

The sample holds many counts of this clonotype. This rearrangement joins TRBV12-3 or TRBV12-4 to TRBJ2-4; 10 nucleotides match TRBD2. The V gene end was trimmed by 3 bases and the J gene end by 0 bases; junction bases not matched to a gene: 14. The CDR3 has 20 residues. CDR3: CASSFRLAGVTALAKNIQYF. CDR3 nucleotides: TGTGCCAGCAGTTTTAGGCTAGCGGGGGTTACCGCTCTAGCCAAAAACATTCAGTACTTC.

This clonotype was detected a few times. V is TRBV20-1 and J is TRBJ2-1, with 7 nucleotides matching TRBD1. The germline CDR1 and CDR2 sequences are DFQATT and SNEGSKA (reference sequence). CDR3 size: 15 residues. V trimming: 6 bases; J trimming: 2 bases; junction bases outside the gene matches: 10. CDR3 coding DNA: TGCAGTGCGGGGGTCGACAGGGCCCCCTACAATGAGCAGTTCTTC. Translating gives CSAGVDRAPYNEQFF.

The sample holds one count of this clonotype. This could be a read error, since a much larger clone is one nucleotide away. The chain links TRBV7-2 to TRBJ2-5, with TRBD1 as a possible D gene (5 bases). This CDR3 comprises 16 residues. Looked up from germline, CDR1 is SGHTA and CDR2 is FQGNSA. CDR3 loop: CAGSPVRQKKQETQYF. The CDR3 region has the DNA TGTGCCGGCAGCCCCGTCCGACAGAAGAAACAAGAGACCCAGTACTTC. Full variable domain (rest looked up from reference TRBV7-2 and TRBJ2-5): GAGVSQSPSNKVTEKGKDVELRCDPISGHTALYWYRQSLGQGLEFLIYFQGNSAPDKSGLPSDRFSAERTGGSVSTLTIQRTQQEDSAVYLCAGSPVRQKKQETQYFGPGTRLLVL.

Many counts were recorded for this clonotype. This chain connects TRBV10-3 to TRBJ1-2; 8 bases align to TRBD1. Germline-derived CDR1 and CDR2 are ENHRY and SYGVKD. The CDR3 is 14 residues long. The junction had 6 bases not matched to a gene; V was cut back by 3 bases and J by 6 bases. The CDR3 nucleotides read TGTGCCATCAGTGAAAAGACAGGGGCACATGGCTACACCTTC. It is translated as CAISEKTGAHGYTF.

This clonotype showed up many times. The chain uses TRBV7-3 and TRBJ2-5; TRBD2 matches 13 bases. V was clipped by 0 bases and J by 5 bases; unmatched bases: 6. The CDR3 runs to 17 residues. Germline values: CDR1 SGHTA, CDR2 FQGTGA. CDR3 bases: TGTGCCAGCAGCTTAACCGGACTAGCGGGAGTCGGGGAGACCCAGTACTTC. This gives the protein CASSLTGLAGVGETQYF.

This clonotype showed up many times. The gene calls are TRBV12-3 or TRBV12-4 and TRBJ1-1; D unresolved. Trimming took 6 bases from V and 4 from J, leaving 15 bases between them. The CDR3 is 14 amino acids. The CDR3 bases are TGTGCCAGCAGCAAAGCGGGGAGTAGCACTGAAGCTTTCTTT. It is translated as CASSKAGSSTEAFF.

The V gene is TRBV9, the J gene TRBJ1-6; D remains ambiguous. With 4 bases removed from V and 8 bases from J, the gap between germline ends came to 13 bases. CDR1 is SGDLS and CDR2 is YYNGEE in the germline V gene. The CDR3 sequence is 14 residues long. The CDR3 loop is CASSPEADYSPLHF. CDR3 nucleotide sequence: TGTGCCAGCAGCCCCGAAGCAGACTATTCACCCCTCCACTTT. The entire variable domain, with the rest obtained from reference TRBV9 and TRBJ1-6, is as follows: DSGVTQTPKHLITATGQRVTLRCSPRSGDLSVYWYQQSLDQGLQFLIQYYNGEERAKGNILERFSAQQFPDLHSELNLSSLELGDSALYFCASSPEADYSPLHFGNGTRLTVT.

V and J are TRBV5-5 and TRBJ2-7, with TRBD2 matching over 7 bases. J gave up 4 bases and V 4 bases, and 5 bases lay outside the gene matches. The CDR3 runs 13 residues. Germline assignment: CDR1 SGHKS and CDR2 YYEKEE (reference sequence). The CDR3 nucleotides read TGTGCCAGCAGCGGGGGGGTGGGTTACGAGCAGTACTTC. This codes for CASSGGVGYEQYF.

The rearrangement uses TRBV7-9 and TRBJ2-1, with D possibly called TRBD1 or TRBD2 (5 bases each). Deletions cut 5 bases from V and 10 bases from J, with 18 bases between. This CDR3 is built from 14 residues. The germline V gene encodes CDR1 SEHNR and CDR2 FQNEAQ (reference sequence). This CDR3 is CASSANGASGEQFF. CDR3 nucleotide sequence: TGTGCCAGCAGCGCGAACGGGGCCTCTGGGGAGCAGTTCTTC.

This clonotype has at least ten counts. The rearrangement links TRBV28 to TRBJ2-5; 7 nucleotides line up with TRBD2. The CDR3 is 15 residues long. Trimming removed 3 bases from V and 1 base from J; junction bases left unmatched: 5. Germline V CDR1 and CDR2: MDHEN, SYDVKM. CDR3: CASSFGGRGQETQYF. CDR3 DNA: TGTGCCAGCAGTTTCGGTGGGAGGGGCCAAGAGACCCAGTACTTC.

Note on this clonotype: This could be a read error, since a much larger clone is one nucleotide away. CDR3 nucleotide sequence: TGTGCCAGCAGCCAAGAGGGACTAGCGGGGACAGATACGCAGTATTTT. It encodes CASSQEGLAGTDTQYF. The chain recombines TRBV14 with TRBJ2-3; 13 bases are a match to TRBD2. This CDR3 has 16 amino acids. The ends lost 0 bases at V and 3 bases at J; junction bases unmatched: 0. Germline V gene sequence: CDR1 SGHDN, CDR2 FVKESK.

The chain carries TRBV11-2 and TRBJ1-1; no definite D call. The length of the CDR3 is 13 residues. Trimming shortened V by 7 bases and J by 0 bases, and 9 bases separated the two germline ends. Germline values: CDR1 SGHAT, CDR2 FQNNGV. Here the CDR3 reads CASTEGVNTEAFF. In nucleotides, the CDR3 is TGTGCCAGCACTGAGGGAGTGAACACTGAAGCTTTCTTT.

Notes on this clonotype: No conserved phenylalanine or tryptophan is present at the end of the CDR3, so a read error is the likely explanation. In DNA form, the CDR3 reads TGCAGTGCTAGATCATTAGACAGCTACAACTACGAGCAGTACCTC. Its protein product is CSARSLDSYNYEQYL. V usage is TRBV20-1 and J usage is TRBJ2-7; TRBD1 might be the D (5 bases). The CDR3 is made up of 15 amino acids. Per germline, CDR1 DFQATT and CDR2 SNEGSKA (reference sequence). V was cut by 2 bases and J by 3 bases, with 17 bases left in between.

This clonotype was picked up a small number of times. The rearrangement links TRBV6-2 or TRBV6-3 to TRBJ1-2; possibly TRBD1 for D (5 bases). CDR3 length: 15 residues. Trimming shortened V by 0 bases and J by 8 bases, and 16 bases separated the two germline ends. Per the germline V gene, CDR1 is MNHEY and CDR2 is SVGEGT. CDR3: CASSYSIAGFHGYTF. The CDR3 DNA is TGTGCCAGCAGTTACTCAATTGCAGGGTTTCACGGCTACACCTTC.

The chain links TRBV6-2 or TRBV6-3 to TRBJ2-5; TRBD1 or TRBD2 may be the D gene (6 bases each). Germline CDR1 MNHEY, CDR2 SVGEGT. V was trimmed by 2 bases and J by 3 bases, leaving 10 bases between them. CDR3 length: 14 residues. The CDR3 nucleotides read TGTGCCAGCAGTTACAGGGGGGTAAAAGAGACCCAGTACTTC. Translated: CASSYRGVKETQYF.

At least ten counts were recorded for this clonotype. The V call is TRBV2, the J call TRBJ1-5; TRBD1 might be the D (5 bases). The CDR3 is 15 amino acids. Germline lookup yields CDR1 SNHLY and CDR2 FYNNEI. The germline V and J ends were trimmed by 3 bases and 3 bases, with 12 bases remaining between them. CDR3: CASSEGLRINQPQHF. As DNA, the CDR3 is TGTGCCAGCAGTGAGGGGCTGCGGATCAATCAGCCCCAGCATTTT. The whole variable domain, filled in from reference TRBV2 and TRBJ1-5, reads EPEVTQTPSHQVTQMGQEVILRCVPISNHLYFYWYRQILGQKVEFLVSFYNNEISEKSEIFDDQFSVERPDGSNFTLKIRSTKLEDSAMYFCASSEGLRINQPQHFGDGTRLSIL.

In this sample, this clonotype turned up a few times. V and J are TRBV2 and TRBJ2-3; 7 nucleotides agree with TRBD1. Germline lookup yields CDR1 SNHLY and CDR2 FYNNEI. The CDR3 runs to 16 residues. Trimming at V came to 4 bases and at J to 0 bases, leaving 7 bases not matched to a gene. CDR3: CASSATLGQSTDTQYF. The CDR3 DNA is TGTGCCAGCAGTGCTACCCTGGGACAGAGCACAGATACGCAGTATTTT.

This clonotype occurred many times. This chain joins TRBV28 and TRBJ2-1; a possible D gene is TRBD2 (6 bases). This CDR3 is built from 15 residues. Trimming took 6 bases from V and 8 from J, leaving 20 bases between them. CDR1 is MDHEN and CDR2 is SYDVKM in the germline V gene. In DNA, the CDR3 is TGTGCCAGCAGCGCCGGGACTCCAGCCCAAGATGAGCAGTTCTTC. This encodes CASSAGTPAQDEQFF.

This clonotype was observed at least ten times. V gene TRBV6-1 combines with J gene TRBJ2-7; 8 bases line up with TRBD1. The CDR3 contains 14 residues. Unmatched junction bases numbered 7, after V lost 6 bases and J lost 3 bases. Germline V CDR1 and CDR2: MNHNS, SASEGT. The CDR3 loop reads CASRPDRGVYEQYF. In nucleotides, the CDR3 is TGTGCCAGCAGACCAGACAGGGGCGTCTACGAGCAGTACTTC.

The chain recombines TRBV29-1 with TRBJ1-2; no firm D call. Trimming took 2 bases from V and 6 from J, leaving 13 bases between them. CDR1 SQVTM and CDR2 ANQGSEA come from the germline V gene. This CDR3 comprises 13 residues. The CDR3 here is CSVERGSNDGYTF. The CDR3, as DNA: TGCAGCGTTGAAAGAGGGTCGAACGATGGCTACACCTTC.

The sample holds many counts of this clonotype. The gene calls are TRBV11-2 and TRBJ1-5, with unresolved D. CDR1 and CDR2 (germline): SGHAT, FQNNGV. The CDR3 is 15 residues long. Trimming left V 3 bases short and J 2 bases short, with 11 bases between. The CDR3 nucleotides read TGTGCCAGCAGCTTCCATGGGGAGGGCAATCAGCCCCAGCATTTT. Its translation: CASSFHGEGNQPQHF.

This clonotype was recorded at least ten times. CDR3 in amino acids: CASSPGGRETQYF. The CDR3 DNA sequence: TGTGCCAGCAGCCCAGGGGGCCGAGAGACCCAGTACTTC. The V and J genes are TRBV28 and TRBJ2-5; 8 nucleotides line up with TRBD1. V trimming: 6 bases; J trimming: 4 bases; junction bases outside the gene matches: 4. CDR3 length: 13 amino acids. Germline V gene sequence: CDR1 MDHEN, CDR2 SYDVKM.